The 28 T cell receptor beta chains below come from one sample, sequenced in a study of regulatory T cells in long-lasting Graves disease. The time point: newly diagnosed GD, antithyroid drugs for less than 3 months. PBMC RNA served as the TCR library source. Arm-PCR of CDR3 regions and iRepertoire HTBI primers were used to build TCR beta libraries. MiXCR was run by TCRdb on the multiplex PCR reads, yielding one entry per CDR3 protein. This sample has 350,000 to 550,000 distinct CDR3 sequences, with 15% found just once. This sample also appeared in a second study, on T cells in Graves' hyperthyroidism and ophthalmopathy.

The sequenced sample was peripheral blood mononuclear cells (PBMCs), obtained at new diagnosis, from a patient treated with antithyroid drugs. The receptors here all came from a woman aged 25-40 years with Graves disease.

The V gene is TRBV27, the J gene TRBJ2-3, with a possible D match to TRBD2 (6 bases). Trimming stripped 4 bases from V and 6 bases from J, with 20 bases between. Germline values: CDR1 MNHEY, CDR2 SMNVEV (reference sequence). CDR3 length: 16 residues. CDR3 nucleotides: TGTGCCAGCAGTTATACCGGGGCGGGAAGAGCGGATACGCAGTATTTT. As protein: CASSYTGAGRADTQYF.

The chain carries TRBV5-8 and TRBJ1-1; D is ambiguous. The CDR3 contains 14 residues. The germline CDR1 and CDR2 sequences are SGHTS and YDEGEE. Trimming shortened V by 10 bases and J by 0 bases, and 16 bases separated the two germline ends. The CDR3 spells CAFAKGPLNTEAFF. The CDR3 coding sequence is TGTGCCTTTGCGAAAGGCCCCTTGAACACTGAAGCTTTCTTT.

The chain is built from TRBV5-1 and TRBJ2-7; 9 nucleotides match TRBD2. The CDR3 extends over 15 amino acids. In germline, CDR1 is SGHRS, CDR2 YFSETQ. V trimming: 5 bases; J trimming: 0 bases; junction bases outside the gene matches: 6. CDR3 region: CASRILSGSSYEQYF. The CDR3 DNA reads TGCGCCAGCAGGATACTTAGCGGGAGCTCCTACGAGCAGTACTTC.

This clonotype was counted at least ten times. The gene calls are TRBV3-1 and TRBJ2-3, with TRBD1 matching over 7 bases. CDR3 length: 16 residues. Germline lookup yields CDR1 LGHDT and CDR2 YNNKEL (reference sequence). V shed 6 bases and J 0 bases; nucleotides not matched to a gene: 9. This CDR3 is CASSHPGTDSTDTQYF. CDR3 DNA: TGTGCCAGCAGTCATCCCGGGACAGACAGCACAGATACGCAGTATTTT.

A remark on this clonotype: Compared with germline, one end of the junction differs, possibly owing to a read error. The chain couples TRBV4-1 to TRBJ2-2; D unclear. Germline CDR1 MGHRA, CDR2 YSYEKL. The CDR3 sequence is 18 residues long. This CDR3 is CASSQDARRGPNTGELFF. The CDR3 bases are TGCGCCAGCAGTCAAGACGCGCGGCGAGGACCGAACACCGGGGAGCTGTTTTTT.

This clonotype appeared many times. This sequence joins TRBV3-1 and TRBJ2-7; a possible D gene is TRBD2 (6 bases). This CDR3 region has 16 residues. The V gene lost 0 bases and the J gene lost 5 bases, with 17 bases spanning the gap. The germline gives CDR1 LGHDT, CDR2 YNNKEL (reference sequence). The CDR3 loop is CASSQEGVGGLDEQYF. CDR3 in DNA: TGTGCCAGCAGCCAAGAGGGGGTCGGGGGACTGGACGAGCAGTACTTC.

The V call is TRBV14, the J call TRBJ2-1; D perhaps matches TRBD2 (6 bases). The V gene lost 4 bases and the J gene lost 1 base, with 14 bases spanning the gap. The CDR3 spans 16 residues. The germline V gene has CDR1 SGHDN and CDR2 FVKESK. CDR3 region: CASSPRQRASYNEQFF. The CDR3 region has the DNA TGTGCCAGCAGCCCCCGCCAGCGGGCATCCTACAATGAGCAGTTCTTC.

This clonotype occurred many times. The chain combines TRBV27 with TRBJ2-2, with 7 bases lining up with TRBD2. Germline CDR1 MNHEY, CDR2 SMNVEV (reference sequence). The V segment lost 5 bases and the J segment 4 bases; nucleotides outside the gene matches: 10. The length of the CDR3 is 16 residues. In DNA, the CDR3 is TGTGCCAGCAGTCCCGCGGCGGGAGCGATCACCGGGGAGCTGTTTTTT. Amino acid sequence: CASSPAAGAITGELFF.

This clonotype was observed at least ten times. V is TRBV7-3 and J is TRBJ1-2; D not certain. The V gene's germline CDR1 is SGHTA and CDR2 FQGTGA. V shed 1 base and J shed 7 bases, with 16 bases lying between them. This CDR3 spans 15 amino acids. DNA of the CDR3: TGTGCCAGCAGCTTAAACGACGCCGCGCCGGGTGGCTACACCTTC. Residues: CASSLNDAAPGGYTF.

This clonotype was found many times. V is TRBV6-1 and J is TRBJ1-4, with a tentative D call TRBD1 (5 bases). CDR1 is MNHNS, CDR2 SASEGT, per germline. The CDR3 is 15 residues long. The germline V and J ends were trimmed by 1 base and 4 bases, with 10 bases remaining between them. This chain's CDR3 is CASSEVDRDNEKLFF. CDR3 coding DNA: TGTGCCAGCAGTGAAGTCGACAGAGATAATGAAAAACTGTTTTTT.

Many counts were recorded for this clonotype. V and J are TRBV12-3 or TRBV12-4 and TRBJ2-1; 13 bases line up with TRBD2. Losses at the gene ends were 6 bases for V and 8 bases for J; bases not matched to a gene: 10. There are 16 residues in the CDR3. The CDR3 spells CASRPWTSGSFHEQFF. Here the CDR3 DNA reads TGTGCCAGCAGACCTTGGACTAGCGGGAGTTTCCATGAGCAGTTCTTC.

The CDR3 spells CASSAEQYF. The CDR3 DNA is TGCGCCAGCAGCGCCGAGCAGTACTTC. This chain joins TRBV5-1 and TRBJ2-7, with D unresolved. Trimming removed 4 bases from V and 6 bases from J, with 2 bases in between. The CDR3 contains 9 residues. Germline V gives CDR1 SGHRS, CDR2 YFSETQ.

This chain uses TRBV19 with TRBJ1-1; D is undetermined. The germline gives CDR1 LNHDA, CDR2 SQIVND (reference sequence). The germline V and J ends were trimmed by 8 bases and 4 bases, with 14 bases remaining between them. This CDR3 has 13 residues. The CDR3 region has the DNA TGTGCCAGTTTGAGCCAGAGGCCCACTGAAGCTTTCTTT. Protein product: CASLSQRPTEAFF.

There are many counts of this clonotype. CDR3 in amino acids: CASSPFRDRVNQPQHF. The CDR3 coding sequence is TGTGCCAGCAGCCCTTTTCGGGACAGGGTAAATCAGCCCCAGCATTTT. The rearrangement joins TRBV28 to TRBJ1-5; 9 nucleotides match TRBD1. V was pared by 6 bases and J by 4 bases, with 10 bases of the junction left unmatched. This CDR3 is built from 16 residues. The V gene's germline CDR1 is MDHEN and CDR2 SYDVKM.

This clonotype appeared a few times. The CDR3 spells CASSLEEWGSLVQQYF. Here the CDR3 DNA reads TGTGCCAGCAGCCTAGAGGAGTGGGGGTCTCTAGTCCAGCAGTACTTC. The chain recombines TRBV7-2 with TRBJ2-7; D may be TRBD1 or TRBD2 (5 bases each). V lost 5 bases and J lost 8, with 25 bases in between. Germline lookup yields CDR1 SGHTA and CDR2 FQGNSA. This CDR3 region has 16 residues.

V and J are TRBV6-1 and TRBJ2-2, with D possibly TRBD2 on 6 matching bases. The V and J ends lost 6 bases and 6 bases respectively, with 14 bases between them. CDR3 size: 14 residues. The germline V gene has CDR1 MNHNS and CDR2 SASEGT. Here the CDR3 reads CASRETRDAGELFF. CDR3 DNA: TGTGCCAGCAGGGAGACTAGGGACGCCGGGGAGCTGTTTTTT.

The CDR3 loop is CATNPTGAEQYF. Written as DNA, the CDR3 is TGTGCCACGAACCCGACAGGGGCGGAGCAGTACTTC. V usage is TRBV6-1 and J usage is TRBJ2-7; the match to TRBD1 covers 8 bases. With V trimmed by 10 bases and J by 7 bases, 9 bases remained unmatched. Germline V gene lookup returns CDR1 MNHNS and CDR2 SASEGT. The CDR3 loop spans 12 amino acids.

This clonotype was recorded many times. This chain joins TRBV28 and TRBJ2-1; D remains unclear. The germline V gene has CDR1 MDHEN and CDR2 SYDVKM. V was clipped by 5 bases and J by 8 bases, with 16 bases between them. This CDR3 comprises 14 residues. CDR3 protein: CASSLRPGWDEQFF. Written as DNA, the CDR3 is TGTGCCAGCAGTCTGCGCCCCGGCTGGGATGAGCAGTTCTTC.

The rearrangement links TRBV19 to TRBJ2-1; 7 bases agree with TRBD1. V trimming: 6 bases; J trimming: 2 bases; junction bases outside the gene matches: 10. The CDR3 is made up of 16 amino acids. Germline V gives CDR1 LNHDA, CDR2 SQIVND (reference sequence). The CDR3 region is CASRPLDRVPYNEQFF. CDR3 bases: TGTGCCAGTAGACCCCTTGACAGGGTACCCTACAATGAGCAGTTCTTC.

This clonotype was observed many times. This chain uses TRBV18 with TRBJ1-1, with 8 positions matching TRBD1. This CDR3 spans 13 amino acids. Trimming took 6 bases from V and 6 from J; bases not matched to a gene: 6. Germline CDR1 and CDR2: KGHSH and LQKENI. CDR3 DNA sequence: TGTGCCAGCTCGCCGACAGGGGAATCTGAAGCTTTCTTT. It yields the protein CASSPTGESEAFF.

This clonotype was found many times. The rearrangement uses TRBV20-1 and TRBJ2-7; 10 nucleotides match TRBD1. The CDR3 length is 17 residues. Unmatched junction bases numbered 11, after V lost 0 bases and J lost 3 bases. Germline CDR1 is DFQATT and CDR2 is SNEGSKA (reference sequence). In DNA, the CDR3 is TGCAGTGCTAGAGAGAGGCAGCCGGGACAGGGGCTCTACGAGCAGTACTTC. Protein product: CSARERQPGQGLYEQYF.

This clonotype was detected many times. CDR3 loop: CAWRRPGSDGKLFF. CDR3 coding DNA: TGTGCCTGGAGGAGGCCAGGCTCGGATGGAAAACTGTTTTTT. The chain joins TRBV30 to TRBJ1-4; the D is unclear. The germline V gene has CDR1 GTSNPN and CDR2 SVGIG (reference sequence). This CDR3 is built from 14 residues. The V and J ends lost 3 bases and 10 bases respectively, with 18 bases between them.

Ten or more counts support this clonotype. This sequence joins TRBV6-5 and TRBJ2-7; D may be TRBD2 (6 bases). The V and J ends lost 6 bases and 5 bases respectively, with 17 bases between them. Germline values: CDR1 MNHEY, CDR2 SVGAGI. The CDR3 length is 14 residues. The DNA of the CDR3 is TGTGCCAGCAGCTACCTAGGAGGGCAGGACGAGCAGTACTTC. As protein: CASSYLGGQDEQYF.

With regard to this clonotype: It may be a read error: a sequence one base away is much more abundant. The chain is built from TRBV5-1 and TRBJ2-7, with no clear D. The CDR3 loop spans 14 amino acids. Trimming shortened V by 0 bases and J by 6 bases, and 13 bases separated the two germline ends. Germline V lookup: CDR1 SGHRS, CDR2 YFSETQ. CDR3 in amino acids: CASSLANSRGEQYF. CDR3 DNA: TGCGCCAGCAGCTTGGCAAACTCACGTGGCGAGCAGTACTTC.

This clonotype occurred many times. The chain employs TRBV12-3 or TRBV12-4 and TRBJ1-5; D gene ambiguous. Trimming removed 3 bases at V and 9 bases at J, with 15 bases between. The CDR3 extends over 14 amino acids. This CDR3 is CASSLMRSGWPQHF. As DNA, the CDR3 is TGTGCCAGCAGTTTGATGCGGTCCGGGTGGCCCCAGCATTTT.

V and J are TRBV7-9 and TRBJ2-7; TRBD1 agrees at 8 bases. The CDR3 is 14 residues long. The junction had 6 bases not matched to a gene; V was cut back by 2 bases and J by 6 bases. CDR1 is SEHNR, CDR2 FQNEAQ, per germline (reference sequence). CDR3 coding DNA: TGTGCCAGCAGCTTATTTAGGACAGGGACCGAGCAGTACTTC. It specifies CASSLFRTGTEQYF.

This chain uses TRBV7-8 with TRBJ2-3; no reliable D call. Per germline, CDR1 SGHVS and CDR2 FQNEAQ. This CDR3 is 13 amino acids long. The ends were cut back, 3 bases at V and 1 base at J, with 5 bases in the middle. The CDR3, as DNA: TGTGCCAGCAGCTTTATGGGCACAGATACGCAGTATTTT. Amino acid sequence: CASSFMGTDTQYF.

This clonotype was counted at least ten times. J is TRBJ2-5 and V is TRBV10-1, with TRBD1 as a possible D gene (6 bases). Germline-derived CDR1 and CDR2 are WNHNN and SYGVQD (reference sequence). CDR3 length: 14 amino acids. Trimming took off 5 bases at V and 0 bases at J, with 10 bases between the two ends. CDR3 DNA sequence: TGCGCCAGCAGTCACAGGGCTAACCAAGAGACCCAGTACTTC. Protein product: CASSHRANQETQYF.